This T cell receptor beta chain was documented in a study of cytomegalovirus exposure and HLA in healthy donors. Study-level points and caveats: Based on reports, TCR beta sequences accurately predicted HLA-A and HLA-B alleles for most subjects. In vitro experiments confirmed that a few CMV-associated chains were specific for CMV antigens.

The germline V gene has CDR1 SGHRS and CDR2 YFSETQ. There are 14 residues in the CDR3. The V gene end was trimmed by 4 bases and the J gene end by 6 bases; junction bases not matched to a gene: 9. A remark on this clone: What it binds is unknown.

Primers for the PCR totalled 60 Vbeta and 13 Jbeta. Using immunoSEQ multiplex PCR, the repertoire was profiled, and TCRdb retains in-frame clones only, with some absent. The profile covers about 200,000 clones, with about four fifths appearing a single time and 0.95% to 1.4% taken by the ten largest. The sample comprised PBMCs. This clonotype was obtained from a woman between 35 and 50 years old in good health and CMV-seronegative. The chain links TRBV5-1 to TRBJ2-7; the match to TRBD1 covers 8 bases. CDR3 region: CASSPPGQGSEQYF. DNA of the CDR3: TGCGCCAGCAGCCCCCCCGGACAGGGAAGCGAGCAGTACTTC. The complete variable domain, with remaining parts taken from reference TRBV5-1 and TRBJ2-7, reads KAGVTQTPRYLIKTRGQQVTLSCSPISGHRSVSWYQQTPGQGLQFLFEYFSETQRNKGNFPGRFSGRQFSNSRSEMNVSTLELGDSALYLCASSPPGQGSEQYFGPGTRLTVT.